These T cell receptor beta chains were read from a single sample in a study of T cell changes during pregnancy in multiple sclerosis. Sequencing used immunoSEQ multiplex PCR; TCRdb keeps in-frame clones, though not all of them. The data contain some 19,000 clones, 88% of them singletons. The sample was CD8+ T cells from peripheral blood mononuclear cells, taken after pregnancy. These receptors were taken from a female donor in good health, enrolled as a control in a pregnancy study. The CDR3 runs from the conserved cysteine through the conserved F or W. The D gene is left open where the match is weak. The size entry is marked missing in some rows and otherwise reads once, few, many or a size class.

V gene: TRBV30
D gene: NA
clone size: NA
J gene: TRBJ2-1
CDR3 DNA: TGTGCCTGGAGTTTGGGGCCTCTGAAGTACAATGAGCAGTTCTTC
CDR3 protein: CAWSLGPLKYNEQFF

V gene: TRBV4-1
D gene: NA
clone size: NA
J gene: TRBJ2-1
CDR3 DNA: TGCGCCAGCAGCCAAGTCGTTAGCGGAGACTTACCCACTAATGAGCAGTTCTTC
CDR3 protein: CASSQVVSGDLPTNEQFF

V gene: TRBV30
D gene: TRBD1
clone size: NA
J gene: TRBJ1-3
CDR3 DNA: TGTGCCTGGAGGCAGATACGGGGACAGGGTAAACCCCTCAGCTCTGGAAACACCATATATTTT
CDR3 protein: CAWRQIRGQGKPLSSGNTIYF

V gene: TRBV7-9
D gene: NA
clone size: once
J gene: TRBJ2-1
CDR3 DNA: TGTGCCAGCAGCCGAGATGGCAATGAGCAGTTCTTC
CDR3 protein: CASSRDGNEQFF

V gene: TRBV19
D gene: NA
clone size: once
J gene: TRBJ2-2
CDR3 DNA: TGTGCCAGTAGTATAGATGCGGGGGCCGTCACCGGGGAGCTGTTTTTT
CDR3 protein: CASSIDAGAVTGELFF

V gene: TRBV6-4
D gene: TRBD2
clone size: NA
J gene: TRBJ2-1
CDR3 DNA: TGTGCCAGCAGTGTTATAGCGGGGGAGGTAAATGAGCAGTTCTTC
CDR3 protein: CASSVIAGEVNEQFF

V gene: TRBV30
D gene: NA
clone size: NA
J gene: TRBJ2-7
CDR3 DNA: TGTGCCTGGAGTCCGATCAGAAATTCTGTCTCCTACGAGCAGTACTTC
CDR3 protein: CAWSPIRNSVSYEQYF

V gene: TRBV5-6
D gene: NA
clone size: NA
J gene: TRBJ2-7
CDR3 DNA: TGTGCCAGCAGCTTAAACCCAGGCAGCTCCTACGAGCAGTACTTC
CDR3 protein: CASSLNPGSSYEQYF

V gene: TRBV27
D gene: TRBD1
clone size: NA
J gene: TRBJ2-7
CDR3 DNA: TGTGCCAGCAGTGAAGGCAGACCCGGGACAGCAATTGACGAGCAGTACTTC
CDR3 protein: CASSEGRPGTAIDEQYF

V gene: TRBV9
D gene: NA
clone size: NA
J gene: TRBJ2-7
CDR3 DNA: TGTGCCAGCAGCCCGCAACGTGGAGGGGACGAGCAGTACTTC
CDR3 protein: CASSPQRGGDEQYF

V gene: TRBV27
D gene: NA
clone size: NA
J gene: TRBJ1-5
CDR3 DNA: TGTGCCAGCTCGGACGGGGGGCGGGAGCCCCAGCATTTT
CDR3 protein: CASSDGGREPQHF

V gene: TRBV7-2
D gene: NA
clone size: NA
J gene: TRBJ1-1
CDR3 DNA: TGTGCCAGCAGCTTCGAAGGGGATTGGTACACTGAAGCTTTCTTT
CDR3 protein: CASSFEGDWYTEAFF

V gene: TRBV29-1
D gene: TRBD1
clone size: once
J gene: TRBJ1-3
CDR3 DNA: TGCAGCGTTTCGACAGGGGGCACTGGAAACACCATATATTTT
CDR3 protein: CSVSTGGTGNTIYF

V gene: TRBV30
D gene: NA
clone size: NA
J gene: TRBJ1-1
CDR3 DNA: TGTGCCTGGAGTGTAGCGAACACTGAAGCTTTCTTT
CDR3 protein: CAWSVANTEAFF

V gene: TRBV25-1
D gene: NA
clone size: NA
J gene: TRBJ2-2
CDR3 DNA: TGTGCCAGCAGTGACCCGCAGAAGACCGGGGAGCTGTTTTTT
CDR3 protein: CASSDPQKTGELFF

V gene: TRBV12-5
D gene: NA
clone size: NA
J gene: TRBJ1-1
CDR3 DNA: TGTGCTAGTGGCCCCTCAACTGACACTGAAGCTTTCTTT
CDR3 protein: CASGPSTDTEAFF

V gene: TRBV6-1
D gene: TRBD2
clone size: NA
J gene: TRBJ2-1
CDR3 DNA: TGTGCCAGCAGTGAACTAGCGGGGCTAGTAAATGAGCAGTTCTTC
CDR3 protein: CASSELAGLVNEQFF

V gene: TRBV7-8
D gene: TRBD2
clone size: NA
J gene: TRBJ2-5
CDR3 DNA: TGTGCCAGCAGCTTAGCCGGGGGACTACTATCAGAGACCCAGTACTTC
CDR3 protein: CASSLAGGLLSETQYF

V gene: TRBV9
D gene: NA
clone size: once
J gene: TRBJ1-3
CDR3 DNA: TGTGCCAGCAGCGCTCACTCGTGGGGGGTTTCTTTCTCTGGAAACACCATATATTTT
CDR3 protein: CASSAHSWGVSFSGNTIYF

V gene: TRBV7-2
D gene: TRBD2
clone size: NA
J gene: TRBJ2-7
CDR3 DNA: TGTGCCAGCAGCCATACTAGCGGGGGGCCCTCCTACGAGCAGTACTTC
CDR3 protein: CASSHTSGGPSYEQYF

V gene: TRBV27
D gene: NA
clone size: few
J gene: TRBJ1-1
CDR3 DNA: TGTGCCAGCAGTACTAACACTGAAGCTTTCTTT
CDR3 protein: CASSTNTEAFF

V gene: TRBV6-1
D gene: NA
clone size: NA
J gene: TRBJ2-3
CDR3 DNA: TGTGCCAGCAGCGCGATTCGACAGGGCACAGATACGCAGTATTTT
CDR3 protein: CASSAIRQGTDTQYF

V gene: TRBV10-3
D gene: TRBD2
clone size: NA
J gene: TRBJ2-1
CDR3 DNA: TGTGCCATCAGTGAGTCGGCTAGCGGGGGGACATACAATGAGCAGTTCTTC
CDR3 protein: CAISESASGGTYNEQFF

V gene: TRBV4-3
D gene: TRBD1
clone size: NA
J gene: TRBJ1-6
CDR3 DNA: TGCGCCAGCAGCCCAGGACAGGGGGCTGAGATTTCCTATAATTCACCCCTCCACTTT
CDR3 protein: CASSPGQGAEISYNSPLHF

V gene: TRBV7-8
D gene: TRBD1
clone size: NA
J gene: TRBJ2-1
CDR3 DNA: TGTGCCAGCAACATCCCAGGGACAGGCCCTTACAATGAGCAGTTCTTC
CDR3 protein: CASNIPGTGPYNEQFF